What follows describes a single TCR beta chain. The record originates from a study of T-cell reconstitution after alpha-beta-depleted transplantation in children. The V gene lost 3 bases and the J gene lost 0 bases, with 9 bases spanning the gap. The V gene's germline CDR1 is SGHRS and CDR2 YFSETQ. CDR3 length: 14 amino acids. Unique molecular identifiers were incorporated into the prepared TCRbeta library. TCRdb redid the calling of the PCR reads with MiXCR, one entry per CDR3 protein. This table has a few hundred thousand distinct CDR3 sequences, roughly 13% appearing once. This chain connects TRBV5-1 to TRBJ1-2; no clear D gene. The TCR was taken from a human donor who donated a stem cell graft to a child with Fanconi anemia. The sequenced sample was PBMCs, obtained from the stem cell graft. CDR3 in amino acids: CASSWESPNYGYTF. CDR3 in DNA: TGCGCCAGCAGCTGGGAAAGTCCTAACTATGGCTACACCTTC.